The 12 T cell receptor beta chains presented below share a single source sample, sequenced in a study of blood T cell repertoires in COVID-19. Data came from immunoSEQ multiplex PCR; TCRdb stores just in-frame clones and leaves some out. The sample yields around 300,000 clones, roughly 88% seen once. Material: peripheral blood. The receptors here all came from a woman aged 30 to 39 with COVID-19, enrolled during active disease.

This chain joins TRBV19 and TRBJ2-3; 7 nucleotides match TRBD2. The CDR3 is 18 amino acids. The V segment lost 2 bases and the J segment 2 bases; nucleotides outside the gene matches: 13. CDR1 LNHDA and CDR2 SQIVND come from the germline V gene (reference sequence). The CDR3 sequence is CASSIFGGVPAYTDTQYF. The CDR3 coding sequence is TGTGCCAGTAGTATATTTGGGGGGGTACCAGCCTACACAGATACGCAGTATTTT.

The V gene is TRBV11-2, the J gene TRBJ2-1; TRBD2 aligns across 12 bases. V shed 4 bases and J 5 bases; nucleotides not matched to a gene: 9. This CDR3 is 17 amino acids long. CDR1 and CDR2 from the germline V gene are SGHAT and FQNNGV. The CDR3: CASSSPTSGSTDNEQFF. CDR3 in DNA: TGTGCCAGCAGCTCCCCGACTAGCGGGAGCACCGACAATGAGCAGTTCTTC.

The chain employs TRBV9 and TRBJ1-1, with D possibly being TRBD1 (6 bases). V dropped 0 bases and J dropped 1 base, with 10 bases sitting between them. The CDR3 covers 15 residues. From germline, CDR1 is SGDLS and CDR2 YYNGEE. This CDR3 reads CASSVVRGGNTEAFF. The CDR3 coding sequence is TGTGCCAGCAGCGTAGTTAGAGGGGGGAACACTGAAGCTTTCTTT.

CDR3 DNA sequence: TGTGCCAGCAGCCCCGGAGTAGCCACCGGGGAGCTGTTTTTT. Translating it yields CASSPGVATGELFF. V gene TRBV5-4 combines with J gene TRBJ2-2, with unresolved D. V was cut by 4 bases and J by 4 bases, with 11 bases left in between. Germline loops: CDR1 SGHNT, CDR2 YYREEE (reference sequence). The CDR3 has 14 amino acids.

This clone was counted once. CDR3 amino acids: CASSQGWAYQPQHF. The DNA for the CDR3 is TGTGCCAGCAGCCAAGGTTGGGCGTATCAGCCCCAGCATTTT. The chain couples TRBV3-1 (or the pseudogene TRBV3-2) to TRBJ1-5; D not certain. This CDR3 has 14 amino acids. Germline V gene data show CDR1 as LGHDT and CDR2 as YNNKEL (reference sequence). Trimming stripped 1 base from V and 5 bases from J, with 9 bases between.

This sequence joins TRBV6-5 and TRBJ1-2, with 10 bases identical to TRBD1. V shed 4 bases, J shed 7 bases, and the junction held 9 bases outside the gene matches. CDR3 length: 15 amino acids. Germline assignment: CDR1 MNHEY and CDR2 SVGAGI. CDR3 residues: CASSSATGGVFGYTF. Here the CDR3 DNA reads TGTGCCAGCAGTTCCGCGACAGGGGGCGTTTTTGGCTACACCTTC.

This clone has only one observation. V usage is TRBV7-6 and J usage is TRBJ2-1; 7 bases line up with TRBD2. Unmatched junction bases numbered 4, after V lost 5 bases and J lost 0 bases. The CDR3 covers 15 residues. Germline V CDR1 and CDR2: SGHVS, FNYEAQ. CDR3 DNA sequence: TGTGCCAGCAGCCGGGGGGTTAGCTCCTACAATGAGCAGTTCTTC. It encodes CASSRGVSSYNEQFF. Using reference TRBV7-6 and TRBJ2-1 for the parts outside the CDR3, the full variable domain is GAGVSQSPRYKVTKRGQDVALRCDPISGHVSLYWYRQALGQGPEFLTYFNYEAQQDKSGLPNDRFSAERPEGSISTLTIQRTEQRDSAMYRCASSRGVSSYNEQFFGPGTRLTVL.

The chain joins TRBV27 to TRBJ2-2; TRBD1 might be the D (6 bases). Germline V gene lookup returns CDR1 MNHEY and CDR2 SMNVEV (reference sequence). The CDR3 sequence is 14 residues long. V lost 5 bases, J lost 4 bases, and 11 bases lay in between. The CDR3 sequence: CASSLNRVTGELFF. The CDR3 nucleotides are TGTGCCAGCAGTCTTAACAGGGTCACCGGGGAGCTGTTTTTT.

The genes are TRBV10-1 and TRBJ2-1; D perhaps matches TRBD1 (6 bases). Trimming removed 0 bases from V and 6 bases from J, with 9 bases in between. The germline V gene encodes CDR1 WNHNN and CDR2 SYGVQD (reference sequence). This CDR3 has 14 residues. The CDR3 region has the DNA TGCGCCAGCAGTGAGTCGGGCAGGGGCAATGAGCAGTTCTTC. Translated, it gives CASSESGRGNEQFF.

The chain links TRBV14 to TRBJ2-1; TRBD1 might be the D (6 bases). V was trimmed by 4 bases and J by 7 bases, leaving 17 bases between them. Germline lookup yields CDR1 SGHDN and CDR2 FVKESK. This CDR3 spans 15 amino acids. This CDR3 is CASSLGRGAYNEQFF. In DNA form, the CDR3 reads TGTGCCAGCAGCCTTGGCAGGGGCGCGTATAATGAGCAGTTCTTC. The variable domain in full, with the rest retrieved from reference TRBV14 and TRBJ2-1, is EAGVTQFPSHSVIEKGQTVTLRCDPISGHDNLYWYRRVMGKEIKFLLHFVKESKQDESGMPNNRFLAERTGGTYSTLKVQPAELEDSGVYFCASSLGRGAYNEQFFGPGTRLTVL.

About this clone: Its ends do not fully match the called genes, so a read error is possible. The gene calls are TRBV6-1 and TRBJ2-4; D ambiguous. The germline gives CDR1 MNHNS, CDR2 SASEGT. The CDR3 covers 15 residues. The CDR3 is CARSESLIAKNIQYF. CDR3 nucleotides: TGTGCCAGGAGTGAGAGCCTTATAGCCAAAAACATTCAGTACTTC.

In DNA form, the CDR3 reads TGTGCCAGCGGAGGACAGGGGGATCAGCCCCAGCATTTT. Translating gives CASGGQGDQPQHF. V usage is TRBV6-5 and J usage is TRBJ1-5; 10 bases align to TRBD1. Unmatched junction bases numbered 3, after V lost 8 bases and J lost 5 bases. Per germline, CDR1 MNHEY and CDR2 SVGAGI. The length of the CDR3 is 13 residues.